Listed below are T cell receptor beta chains from one sample, sequenced in a study of shared clonotypes between healthy human individuals. Profiling relied on immunoSEQ multiplex PCR, and the TCRdb table lists in-frame clones only, not all of them. The sample lists around 1 million clones, over 75% occurring once. The sample taken for sequencing was memory CD4+ T cells sorted from blood. These receptors all come from a young man in good health. Both conserved end residues are trimmed from each CDR3. Each record gives: V gene, J gene, CDR3 protein.

>TRBV7-3|TRBJ2-1
ASSLGSDEQF
>TRBV29-1|TRBJ1-3
SVGHSSGNTIY
>TRBV7-9|TRBJ2-7
ASSTGTLSYEQY
>TRBV6-7|TRBJ2-3
ASSRDRADDTQY
>TRBV19|TRBJ2-2
ASRTENTGELF
>TRBV29-1|TRBJ2-3
SVVGADTQY
>TRBV30|TRBJ1-6
AWSPQTGAALH
>TRBV7-2|TRBJ2-5
ASSLRWLLKETQY
>TRBV7-9|TRBJ1-4
ASSLAVAGGPNEKLF
>TRBV2|TRBJ1-4
ATNQGRTGVRGEKLF
>TRBV28|TRBJ1-1
ASSLWQEKNTEAF
>TRBV28|TRBJ2-3
ASSAPGDPTDTQY
>TRBV6-1|TRBJ1-3
ASRGGQGNTIY
>TRBV11-2|TRBJ2-7
ASSPAGGSFYEQY
>TRBV19|TRBJ1-1
ASSIRGGLAF
>TRBV11-2|TRBJ2-7
ASSSSGGYYEQY
>TRBV4-3|TRBJ1-3
ASSQEGYSGNTIY
>TRBV7-2|TRBJ1-1
ASSSWTGGLMNTEAF
>TRBV16|TRBJ1-2
ASSQPGQGYGYT
>TRBV7-2|TRBJ2-5
ASSLRMGTQETQY
>TRBV7-2|TRBJ1-5
ASSSRGTGSGQPQH
>TRBV6-6|TRBJ1-5
ASSYGHGNQPQH
>TRBV6-5|TRBJ2-3
ASRTSGYTATQY
>TRBV5-1|TRBJ2-3
ASSLTAGGPDTQY
>TRBV6-1|TRBJ1-5
ASTGQGGQPQH
>TRBV28|TRBJ1-3
ASRKARNTIY
>TRBV12-2|TRBJ2-2
ASRLVRTSGGPNTGELF
>TRBV6-1|TRBJ1-2
ASSANGKDGYT
>TRBV30|TRBJ2-3
ACRRLAGGPDTQY
>TRBV11-1|TRBJ2-2
ASSLGPLRELF
>TRBV2|TRBJ1-2
ASSETGGTYGYT
>TRBV5-4|TRBJ1-2
ASRPPNSNYGYT
>TRBV7-6|TRBJ2-7
ASSPDRQRSYEQY
>TRBV2|TRBJ1-2
ASSLGQGHYGYT
>TRBV6-6|TRBJ1-2
ASSYEGVPNYGYT
>TRBV9|TRBJ2-7
ASTSPPGGSYEQY